The rows below give T cell receptor beta chains drawn from one sample of a study of cytomegalovirus exposure and HLA in healthy donors. Method: immunoSEQ multiplex PCR; TCRdb's copy keeps in-frame clones and lacks some. The top ten clones hold around 1.2% of a sample with 240,000 or so clones, about 90% of them seen once. The sequenced sample was PBMCs. The receptors here all came from a woman in her 30s in good health and CMV-seropositive. Both conserved end residues are part of each CDR3. The D gene is left open where the match is weak. Clone size is shown for a subset of rows, as once, few, many or a class of expanded clone.

D gene	clone size	V gene	CDR3 length	J gene	CDR3 protein	CDR3 DNA
TRBD2	.	TRBV5-1	19	TRBJ2-1	CASSLRTSGRLSSYNEQFF	TGCGCCAGCAGCCTTCGGACTAGCGGGAGGCTGAGCTCCTACAATGAGCAGTTCTTC
TRBD2	.	TRBV7-9	16	TRBJ2-3	CASSSRGAGPTDTQYF	TGTGCCAGCAGCTCCCGAGGAGCGGGACCCACAGATACGCAGTATTTT
TRBD2	.	TRBV7-7	15	TRBJ2-7	CASSLGPGTTYEQYF	TGTGCCAGCAGCTTAGGGCCCGGGACTACCTACGAGCAGTACTTC
TRBD1	.	TRBV7-2	17	TRBJ2-3	CASSWFIGQGSADTQYF	TGTGCCAGCAGCTGGTTTATCGGACAGGGGAGTGCAGATACGCAGTATTTT
TRBD1	once	TRBV11-2	16	TRBJ2-3	CASSFGTGINTDTQYF	TGTGCCAGCAGCTTCGGGACAGGGATTAATACAGATACGCAGTATTTT
.	.	TRBV10-3	13	TRBJ2-2	CAIGTENTGELFF	TGTGCCATCGGAACAGAGAACACCGGGGAGCTGTTTTTT
TRBD2	.	TRBV7-7	14	TRBJ2-5	CASSLGTIQETQYF	TGTGCCAGCAGCCTGGGGACTATACAAGAGACCCAGTACTTC
.	.	TRBV9	15	TRBJ2-1	CASSVPEGVDNEQFF	TGTGCCAGCAGCGTTCCCGAGGGCGTCGACAATGAGCAGTTCTTC
TRBD1	few	TRBV25-1	14	TRBJ1-2	CASSVGGTDYGYTF	TGTGCCAGCAGTGTTGGAGGGACAGATTATGGCTACACCTTC
TRBD2	.	TRBV13	16	TRBJ2-3	CASSARLALSTDTQYF	TGTGCCAGCAGCGCTCGACTAGCGCTTAGCACAGATACGCAGTATTTT
TRBD1	.	TRBV2	14	TRBJ2-7	CASSRGQGGYEQYF	TGTGCCAGCAGCAGGGGACAGGGTGGGTACGAGCAGTACTTC
TRBD2	.	TRBV6-6	15	TRBJ2-3	CASSWDGLAGGRQYF	TGTGCCAGCAGTTGGGATGGACTAGCGGGGGGAAGGCAGTATTTT
.	.	TRBV27	15	TRBJ2-7	CASSSIRTGIYEQYF	TGTGCCAGCAGTTCCATACGTACAGGGATCTACGAGCAGTACTTC
.	.	TRBV11-3	16	TRBJ2-2	CASSSSYSTNTGELFF	TGTGCCAGCAGTTCCTCTTACAGTACGAACACCGGGGAGCTGTTTTTT
.	.	TRBV7-9	15	TRBJ2-1	CASSPRGSSYNEQFF	TGTGCCAGCAGCCCACGGGGGAGCTCCTACAATGAGCAGTTCTTC
TRBD1	.	TRBV4-1	15	TRBJ2-7	CASSQGGQGAYEQYF	TGCGCCAGCAGCCAGGGGGGACAGGGGGCCTACGAGCAGTACTTC
.	.	TRBV7-3	17	TRBJ1-1	CASSELKDNLGNTEAFF	TGTGCCAGCAGCGAACTAAAGGACAACCTCGGGAACACTGAAGCTTTCTTT
TRBD2	.	TRBV27	15	TRBJ2-4	CASSPIQGGGNIQYF	TGTGCCAGCAGTCCGATCCAGGGCGGGGGGAACATTCAGTACTTC
TRBD1	.	TRBV27	14	TRBJ2-1	CASKDLGQNNEQFF	TGTGCCAGCAAGGATTTGGGACAGAACAATGAGCAGTTCTTC
.	.	TRBV4-1	17	TRBJ2-3	CASSQDRAGWSTDTQYF	TGCGCCAGCAGCCAAGATCGGGCAGGGTGGAGCACAGATACGCAGTATTTT
TRBD2	.	TRBV4-2	15	TRBJ2-1	CASSPLAGRVDEQFF	TGTGCCAGCAGCCCATTAGCGGGAAGAGTCGATGAGCAGTTCTTC
.	.	TRBV19	13	TRBJ1-2	CASSTDKNYGYTF	TGTGCCAGTAGTACGGACAAGAACTATGGCTACACCTTC
.	.	TRBV28	12	TRBJ1-1	CASSDSKTEAFF	TGTGCCAGCAGTGACTCGAAGACCGAAGCTTTCTTT
.	.	TRBV25-1	18	TRBJ2-1	CASRDEAGSHSTYNEQFF	TGTGCCAGCAGGGACGAAGCGGGTTCGCATTCTACCTACAATGAGCAGTTCTTC
.	.	TRBV11-3	16	TRBJ2-7	CASSLVWTTSSYEQYF	TGTGCCAGCAGCTTAGTCTGGACTACTTCCTCCTACGAGCAGTACTTC
TRBD2	.	TRBV11-2	18	TRBJ2-2	CASSSPLAPRGSTGELFF	TGTGCCAGCAGCTCTCCACTAGCGCCCAGAGGGAGCACCGGGGAGCTGTTTTTT
TRBD2	.	TRBV6-1	15	TRBJ2-1	CASSEGLAVLDEQFF	TGTGCCAGCAGTGAGGGACTAGCGGTTTTAGATGAGCAGTTCTTC
.	.	TRBV7-8	14	TRBJ1-1	CASSLAAWSTEAFF	TGTGCCAGCAGCTTAGCTGCTTGGAGCACTGAAGCTTTCTTT
.	few	TRBV28	14	TRBJ2-1	CASSSGRGWDEQFF	TGTGCCAGCAGTTCGGGCAGGGGCTGGGATGAGCAGTTCTTC
TRBD1	.	TRBV10-1	14	TRBJ2-2	CASSRTGGTGELFF	TGCGCCAGCAGTAGGACAGGGGGGACCGGGGAGCTGTTTTTT
TRBD1	.	TRBV4-1	18	TRBJ2-1	CASSQGGLIGQGYNEQFF	TGCGCCAGCAGCCAAGGTGGACTTATCGGACAGGGCTACAATGAGCAGTTCTTC
.	.	TRBV27	15	TRBJ2-1	CASSLGGNAYNEQFF	TGTGCCAGCAGTTTAGGAGGGAACGCCTACAATGAGCAGTTCTTC
TRBD1	.	TRBV27	15	TRBJ1-1	CASRTTGLMNTEAFF	TGTGCCAGCAGGACGACAGGGCTCATGAACACTGAAGCTTTCTTT
.	.	TRBV7-8	15	TRBJ1-3	CASSPGQISGNTIYF	TGTGCCAGCAGCCCTGGACAGATCTCTGGAAACACCATATATTTT
.	.	TRBV9	14	TRBJ2-2	CASSVDLYSGELFF	TGTGCCAGCAGCGTAGATCTATATTCCGGGGAGCTGTTTTTT
TRBD2	.	TRBV5-4	16	TRBJ2-3	CASSRQVAGGPDTQYF	TGTGCCAGCAGCCGCCAAGTAGCGGGAGGGCCGGATACGCAGTATTTT
TRBD1	.	TRBV27	15	TRBJ1-4	CASSPETGRTEKLFF	TGTGCCAGCAGTCCGGAGACAGGGCGGACAGAAAAACTGTTTTTT
TRBD1	few	TRBV19	14	TRBJ2-7	CASSIRTGGYEQYF	TGTGCCAGTAGTATCCGGACAGGGGGCTACGAGCAGTACTTC
TRBD1	.	TRBV10-3	14	TRBJ2-5	CAISVDRLKETQYF	TGTGCCATCAGTGTGGACAGGTTAAAGGAGACCCAGTACTTC
.	many	TRBV11-2	12	TRBJ1-1	CASSFTNTEAFF	TGTGCCAGCAGCTTTACAAACACTGAAGCTTTCTTT
TRBD1	.	TRBV9	15	TRBJ2-1	CASSVKLRDSNEQFF	TGTGCCAGCAGCGTAAAACTCCGGGACAGCAATGAGCAGTTCTTC
.	.	TRBV4-1	12	TRBJ2-1	CASSQDRYEQFF	TGCGCCAGCAGCCAAGATAGATATGAGCAGTTCTTC
.	.	TRBV5-4	14	TRBJ1-4	CASSLYGANEKLFF	TGTGCCAGCAGCTTGTACGGGGCTAATGAAAAACTGTTTTTT
TRBD1	.	TRBV10-3	12	TRBJ1-1	CAIMAGGTEAFF	TGTGCCATCATGGCAGGGGGCACTGAAGCTTTCTTT
.	.	TRBV6-1	14	TRBJ2-2	CASSETGSTGELFF	TGTGCCAGCAGTGAGACAGGTTCCACCGGGGAGCTGTTTTTT
TRBD1	once	TRBV13	16	TRBJ2-3	CASSPAGTGSTDTQYF	TGTGCCAGCAGCCCAGCTGGGACAGGAAGCACAGATACGCAGTATTTT
TRBD2	.	TRBV9	14	TRBJ2-1	CASSDRTSLSEQFF	TGTGCCAGCAGCGACCGGACTAGCCTTTCGGAGCAGTTCTTC
.	.	TRBV10-3	13	TRBJ2-7	CAIRGALYDEQYF	TGTGCCATACGGGGGGCTCTTTACGACGAGCAGTACTTC
.	.	TRBV27	15	TRBJ2-3	CASSLLQGGGDTQYF	TGTGCCAGCAGTTTATTACAGGGAGGGGGAGATACGCAGTATTTT
.	.	TRBV27	14	TRBJ2-7	CASSYADSSYEQYF	TGTGCCAGCAGTTATGCGGATAGCTCCTACGAGCAGTACTTC
.	.	TRBV5-5	14	TRBJ1-4	CASSYLVTGEKLFF	TGTGCCAGCAGCTATCTCGTTACGGGGGAAAAACTGTTTTTT
.	.	TRBV28	13	TRBJ2-5	CASTPPGEETQYF	TGTGCCAGCACCCCGCCCGGGGAAGAGACCCAGTACTTC
TRBD2	.	TRBV27	15	TRBJ2-5	CASSPQTSGTETQYF	TGTGCCAGCAGTCCCCAGACTAGCGGGACGGAGACCCAGTACTTC
TRBD2	.	TRBV11-3	17	TRBJ2-1	CASSSSPTSGSSDEQFF	TGTGCCAGCAGCTCTTCCCCGACTAGCGGGAGCTCGGATGAGCAGTTCTTC
TRBD1	.	TRBV27	15	TRBJ2-7	CASSSPGTGSYEQYF	TGTGCCAGCAGTTCCCCCGGGACAGGGTCCTACGAGCAGTACTTC